This is a list of T cell receptor beta chains from one sample in a study of blood T cell repertoires in COVID-19. Assay used: immunoSEQ multiplex PCR; TCRdb lists only in-frame clones, some missing. This sample has hundreds of thousands of clones, with around 87% found just once. The specimen was peripheral blood. The receptors shown here come from a man in his 70s with acute or convalescent COVID-19. The CDR3 runs from the conserved cysteine through the conserved F or W. The D gene is left open where the match is weak. Size is stated for part of the rows, as once, few or many counts, or as a class when the clone is expanded.

CDR3nt,CDR3aa,abundance,v_gene,d_gene,j_gene
TGCGCCAGCAGCCAGTCAGGGGCGTCAGGCGGCTACACCTTC,CASSQSGASGGYTF,once,TRBV4-1,.,TRBJ1-2
TGCGCCAGCAGCCAAGCCGCGGACAGGGGAAATTCACCCCTCCACTTT,CASSQAADRGNSPLHF,few,TRBV4-3,TRBD1,TRBJ1-6
TGTGCCAGCAGCCAATGGATCGAAGGCGGGGTTAGGGATGAGCAGTTCTTC,CASSQWIEGGVRDEQFF,.,TRBV3-1/TRBV3-2,.,TRBJ2-1
TGCAGCGTCTCGGGACAGAGCACAGATACGCAGTATTTT,CSVSGQSTDTQYF,.,TRBV29-1,TRBD1,TRBJ2-3
TGCAGCGTCAGAAACACTGAAGCTTTCTTT,CSVRNTEAFF,.,TRBV29-1,.,TRBJ1-1
TGTGCCAGCAGTGAAGCCGGCAGGGCCCCTTCACCCCTCCACTTT,CASSEAGRAPSPLHF,.,TRBV2,.,TRBJ1-6
TGTGCCAGCAGCCCCCAAATCCTAGCGGGGGATGAGCAGTTCTTC,CASSPQILAGDEQFF,.,TRBV11-2,TRBD2,TRBJ2-1
TGTGCCAGCAGCTTTCTCGGGTCCTACAATGAGCAGTTCTTC,CASSFLGSYNEQFF,.,TRBV7-7,.,TRBJ2-1
TGTGCCTGGAGTAGAGGGACAGGGTATGGCTACACCTTC,CAWSRGTGYGYTF,.,TRBV30,TRBD1,TRBJ1-2
TGTGCCAGCAGCCACCCTGTTGGGCCTCAGCCCCAGCATTTT,CASSHPVGPQPQHF,.,TRBV21-1,.,TRBJ1-5
TGTGCCAGTAGTACACTAGAATCGAATGAGCAGTTCTTC,CASSTLESNEQFF,.,TRBV19,.,TRBJ2-1
TGTGCCAGTAGTCCGGCCTCACAGGGCTACGAGCAGTACTTC,CASSPASQGYEQYF,.,TRBV19,.,TRBJ2-7
TGTGCCAGCAGCTTCCTTGCCGGGGAGCTGTTTTTT,CASSFLAGELFF,.,TRBV7-9,.,TRBJ2-2
TGCGCCAGCAGCTTGTACAGGACGACAGATACGCAGTATTTT,CASSLYRTTDTQYF,.,TRBV5-1,.,TRBJ2-3
TGTGCCAGCAGCTTAGCGACTGGCAGGGTGGGCGAGCAGTACTTC,CASSLATGRVGEQYF,.,TRBV7-2,.,TRBJ2-7
TGTGCCAGCAGCTTGTCGTCAGGAGGGGAGACCCAGTACTTC,CASSLSSGGETQYF,.,TRBV5-4,.,TRBJ2-5
TGTGCCAGCAGCTCCAGGGTCCTTACAGGCTATGGCTACACCTTC,CASSSRVLTGYGYTF,.,TRBV7-2,.,TRBJ1-2
TGTGCCACCAGTGATTACCGGGGTGGCGGGGAGCTGTTTTTT,CATSDYRGGGELFF,few,TRBV24-1,.,TRBJ2-2
TGTGCCAGCAGCTTAGCTGGCGGGGGGGCAAACTACGAGCAGTACTTC,CASSLAGGGANYEQYF,.,TRBV7-9,TRBD2,TRBJ2-7
TGCGCCAGCAGTCGTACGTACGGCTCCTATAATTCACCCCTCCACTTT,CASSRTYGSYNSPLHF,.,TRBV4-3,.,TRBJ1-6
TGTGCCACCAGCAGAGTCACTAGCGGTATGGAGACCCAGTACTTC,CATSRVTSGMETQYF,.,TRBV15,TRBD2,TRBJ2-5
TGTGCCAGCAGCCAACATGCACAGGGGGCTAATGAAAAACTGTTTTTT,CASSQHAQGANEKLFF,.,TRBV3-1/TRBV3-2,TRBD1,TRBJ1-4
TGTGCCAGTAGTAACGGACAGCTCCGAGCGAGAGAAAAACTGTTTTTT,CASSNGQLRAREKLFF,.,TRBV19,.,TRBJ1-4
TGTGCCAGCAGCTTAACTTTACGGAGCTCTAATGAAAAACTGTTTTTT,CASSLTLRSSNEKLFF,.,TRBV7-8,.,TRBJ1-4
TGTGCCAGCAGCCATCGGGAGACCCAGTACTTC,CASSHRETQYF,.,TRBV3-1/TRBV3-2,.,TRBJ2-5
TGCGCCAGCAGCGGGACTAGGACTTCCGATACGCAGTATTTT,CASSGTRTSDTQYF,.,TRBV5-1,TRBD2,TRBJ2-3